A single sample is the source of the 17 T cell receptor beta chains below, sequenced in a study of CD8 T cells in Susac syndrome (dated by TCRdb to between 2017 and 2020). Library construction relied on the immunoSEQ multiplex PCR assay. RNA was extracted with the RNeasy kit and about 0.5 to 1 ug was reverse transcribed using random hexamers. TCRdb reprocessed the public reads (quality trimming at Q25 with fastp, clone calling with MiXCR) and kept in-frame beta chains. Duplicate CDR3 protein sequences are folded into a single record with the most common DNA and genes. Within this sample are around 270,000 distinct CDR3 sequences, with 89% of them counted one time only. In total, the top ten clones hold 0.18% of the sample. Input material: CD8+ T cells from PBMCs. All receptors come from a human donor with multiple sclerosis.

The V gene is TRBV9, the J gene TRBJ1-1; TRBD1 matches at 8 bases. The CDR3 sequence is 14 residues long. Germline CDR1 and CDR2: SGDLS and YYNGEE. The junction had 3 bases not matched to a gene; V was cut back by 4 bases and J by 1 base. CDR3 sequence reads: CASSPQGANTEAFF. The CDR3 DNA is TGTGCCAGCAGCCCTCAGGGGGCGAACACTGAAGCTTTCTTT.

This chain connects TRBV5-6 to TRBJ1-1; D call uncertain. This CDR3 contains 12 residues. Deletions cut 3 bases from V and 2 bases from J, with 5 bases between. Germline CDR1 and CDR2: SGHDT and YYEEEE. The CDR3 is CASSSQNTEAFF. The CDR3 nucleotides read TGTGCCAGCAGCTCCCAAAACACTGAAGCTTTCTTT.

Turning to this clonotype: The junction shows a germline mismatch at one end, possibly a read error. The J gene is TRBJ2-5, the V gene TRBV20-1; D not resolved. Looked up from germline, CDR1 is DFQATT and CDR2 is SNEGSKA (reference sequence). The CDR3 runs to 11 residues. DNA of the CDR3: TGCAGTGCTACTTACGGAGCCATCACTAACTTC. It is translated as CSATYGAITNF.

The CDR3: CASSPLGQTHHEQYF. The CDR3 nucleotides read TGTGCCAGCAGCCCACTGGGCCAAACACACCACGAGCAGTACTTC. This chain joins TRBV11-2 and TRBJ2-7; unclear D gene. CDR1 SGHAT and CDR2 FQNNGV come from the germline V gene. V lost 5 bases and J lost 5, with 19 bases in between. The CDR3 is 15 amino acids.

V and J are TRBV28 and TRBJ2-3; D gene ambiguous. The V end lost 4 bases, the J end lost 2 bases, and 13 bases lay between the germline ends. CDR1 and CDR2 (germline): MDHEN, SYDVKM. The CDR3 has 15 residues. The CDR3 region has the DNA TGTGCCAGCAGTTACCGCGAACAGTCCACAGATACGCAGTATTTT. Protein sequence: CASSYREQSTDTQYF.

V is TRBV7-2 and J is TRBJ2-4; 7 bases match TRBD1. The CDR3 extends over 14 amino acids. Trimming took 5 bases from V and 6 from J; bases not matched to a gene: 7. Germline values: CDR1 SGHTA, CDR2 FQGNSA. In nucleotides, the CDR3 is TGTGCCAGCAGCGGGCAGGGACAGATAAACATTCAGTACTTC. Its translation is CASSGQGQINIQYF.

The V gene is TRBV7-9, the J gene TRBJ1-3, with TRBD1 matching over 7 bases. Germline trimming cut 5 bases from V and 7 bases from J; bases unmatched to any gene: 5. The CDR3 sequence is 13 residues long. Germline V lookup: CDR1 SEHNR, CDR2 FQNEAQ (reference sequence). The CDR3 region has the DNA TGTGCCAGCAGCGCTCGGGACAGCAACACCATATATTTT. Its protein product is CASSARDSNTIYF.

The gene calls are TRBV5-4 and TRBJ2-7; D is unclear. The V end lost 2 bases, the J end lost 7 bases, and 10 bases lay between the germline ends. Germline V CDR1 and CDR2: SGHNT, YYREEE (reference sequence). The CDR3 spans 12 residues. The chain's CDR3 is CASSFGVREQYF. The CDR3 nucleotides are TGTGCCAGCAGCTTCGGTGTGAGGGAGCAGTACTTC.

Written as DNA, the CDR3 is TGTGCCAGCAGTTATAGCGGGAGGACGTACGAGCAGTACTTC. Translation: CASSYSGRTYEQYF. The V gene is TRBV12-3 or TRBV12-4, the J gene TRBJ2-7; 10 positions agree with TRBD2. This CDR3 spans 14 amino acids. J lost 4 bases, V lost 4 bases, and 4 bases had no gene match.

The chain combines TRBV30 with TRBJ2-3; D remains ambiguous. CDR3 length: 15 amino acids. The V and J ends lost 0 bases and 0 bases respectively, with 10 bases between them. The germline CDR1 and CDR2 sequences are GTSNPN and SVGIG (reference sequence). In DNA form, the CDR3 reads TGTGCCTGGAGTGTAGGCGGAACTAGCACAGATACGCAGTATTTT. Amino acids: CAWSVGGTSTDTQYF.

The chain employs TRBV28 and TRBJ2-7; perhaps TRBD1 as D (6 bases). The CDR3 covers 14 residues. V lost 7 bases and J 0 bases, leaving 13 bases between the germline ends. Germline CDR1 MDHEN, CDR2 SYDVKM. CDR3 coding DNA: TGTGCCAGCACCGGGACAATGTTCTCCTACGAGCAGTACTTC. Its translation: CASTGTMFSYEQYF.

The V gene is TRBV20-1, the J gene TRBJ2-1; 9 bases fit TRBD1. Germline CDR1 is DFQATT and CDR2 is SNEGSKA (reference sequence). This CDR3 spans 15 amino acids. V lost 6 bases, J lost 1 base, and 7 bases stayed unmatched. The CDR3: CSALDRGGSYNEQFF. The CDR3 nucleotides are TGCAGTGCCCTCGACAGGGGGGGATCCTACAATGAGCAGTTCTTC.

The V gene is TRBV14, the J gene TRBJ2-3; D gene unclear. CDR3 size: 17 residues. Trimming removed 0 bases at V and 2 bases at J, with 15 bases between. Germline values: CDR1 SGHDN, CDR2 FVKESK. DNA of the CDR3: TGTGCCAGCAGCCAAGACGACGGAATCCTCACCACAGATACGCAGTATTTT. Amino acids: CASSQDDGILTTDTQYF.

V usage is TRBV30 and J usage is TRBJ2-5, with D possibly matching TRBD2 (6 bases). Trimming removed 4 bases at V and 4 bases at J, with 19 bases between. From germline, CDR1 is GTSNPN and CDR2 SVGIG (reference sequence). This CDR3 has 15 residues. CDR3 protein: CAWTDPGGYGETQYF. CDR3 bases: TGTGCCTGGACTGACCCCGGGGGTTACGGAGAGACCCAGTACTTC.

V usage is TRBV20-1 and J usage is TRBJ1-4; TRBD1 matches at 9 bases. The V gene's germline CDR1 is DFQATT and CDR2 SNEGSKA (reference sequence). The CDR3 loop spans 14 amino acids. Here the CDR3 reads CIHTGGWVDEKLFF. Written as DNA, the CDR3 is TGCATCCACACAGGGGGCTGGGTCGATGAAAAACTGTTTTTT.

The DNA of the CDR3 is TGCAGTGCCCCCGGGGGAGCGGGATCATCCGAGCAGTACTTC. Residues: CSAPGGAGSSEQYF. The J gene is TRBJ2-7, the V gene TRBV20-1, with 7 bases fitting TRBD2. V gave up 6 bases and J gave up 6 bases; unmatched junction bases: 14. CDR1 and CDR2 (germline): DFQATT, SNEGSKA (reference sequence). This CDR3 is 14 amino acids long.

This chain links TRBV6-6 with TRBJ2-1; D may be TRBD2 (5 bases). The CDR3 totals 12 residues. Per the germline V gene, CDR1 is MNHNY and CDR2 is SVGAGI (reference sequence). V lost 8 bases and J lost 9, with 14 bases in between. CDR3 amino acids: CASGLAPSEQFF. DNA of the CDR3: TGTGCCAGCGGCCTAGCCCCCAGTGAGCAGTTCTTC.